Below, 3 T cell receptor beta chains from the same sample are listed, as sequenced in a study of regulatory T cells in long-lasting Graves disease. Sample time point: newly diagnosed GD, antithyroid drugs for less than 3 months. PBMCs provided the RNA from which the TCR library was made. Sequencing libraries for TCR beta were prepared with iRepertoire HTBI primers and Arm-PCR of CDR3 regions. TCRdb fed the multiplex PCR reads into MiXCR, producing one record per CDR3 protein. The sample contains 200,000 to 250,000 distinct CDR3 sequences, roughly a fifth of which appear only once. This sample was also put to use in a study of T cells in Graves' hyperthyroidism and ophthalmopathy.

The input for sequencing was peripheral blood mononuclear cells (PBMCs), taken at new diagnosis, from a patient treated with antithyroid drugs. These receptors were taken from a woman in her thirties with Graves disease.

The chain couples TRBV3-1 to TRBJ2-6; D gene uncertain. From germline, CDR1 is LGHDT and CDR2 YNNKEL (reference sequence). The CDR3 consists of 15 residues. Trimming left V 1 base short and J 2 bases short, with 6 bases between. CDR3 loop: CASSQGRTGANVLTF. DNA for the CDR3: TGTGCCAGCAGCCAAGGTAGAACTGGGGCCAACGTCCTGACTTTC.

This clonotype was picked up a small number of times. A much larger clone differs from this one at a single base, so this may be a read error. The rearrangement links TRBV25-1 to TRBJ2-5, with a weak D call TRBD1 (5 bases). The germline gives CDR1 MGHDK, CDR2 SYGVNS. This CDR3 region has 14 residues. This chain's CDR3 is CAGSEYTGQETQYF. DNA for the CDR3: TGTGCCGGCAGTGAATATACAGGTCAAGAGACCCAGTACTTC.

This chain uses TRBV2 with TRBJ1-1; D perhaps matches TRBD1 (5 bases). The CDR3 extends over 18 amino acids. CDR1 is SNHLY and CDR2 is FYNNEI in the germline V gene. V dropped 1 base and J dropped 3 bases, with 21 bases sitting between them. The CDR3 reads CASSEGRYYPGGDTEAFF. Here the CDR3 DNA reads TGTGCCAGCAGTGAAGGCAGGTACTATCCTGGAGGGGACACTGAAGCTTTCTTT.